Shown below are 25 T cell receptor beta chains from a single sample sequenced in a study of cytomegalovirus exposure and HLA in healthy donors (dated by TCRdb to the late 2010s). Libraries came from the immunoSEQ multiplex PCR assay. For the multiplex PCR, a mixture combining 60 forward primers for TCR Vbeta segments and 13 reverse primers for TCR Jbeta segments was used. In its TCRdb copy, this immuneACCESS table keeps in-frame sequences only and misses some clones. Where compared with another copy, unresolved V genes explain less than half of these, and the others have no known cause. A total of about 120,000 clones appear in this sample, 55% to 75% of them only once. The ten most abundant clones make up around 3.7% of the sample. Source material: PBMCs. These receptors came from a man aged 25-45 years in good health and CMV-seronegative.

The V gene is TRBV20-1, the J gene TRBJ1-2; no clear D gene. The germline CDR1 and CDR2 sequences are DFQATT and SNEGSKA (reference sequence). V lost 1 base, J lost 4 bases, and 4 bases lay in between. This CDR3 has 11 residues. In nucleotides, the CDR3 is TGCAGTGCTAGAGCCTTCTATGGCTACACCTTC. Protein sequence: CSARAFYGYTF.

J is TRBJ2-1 and V is TRBV9, with TRBD2 matching over 7 bases. Germline loops: CDR1 SGDLS, CDR2 YYNGEE. Trimming cost V 2 bases and J 9 bases; bases outside gene matches: 5. The CDR3 is made up of 13 amino acids. DNA of the CDR3: TGTGCCAGCAGCGTCACGACTAGCCGTGAGCAGTTCTTC. This encodes CASSVTTSREQFF.

The chain has TRBV29-1 and TRBJ1-2; D gene uncertain. Between the trimmed V and J ends, which lost 5 bases and 4 bases, there was a span of 11 bases. CDR3 size: 12 residues. Germline V lookup: CDR1 SQVTM, CDR2 ANQGSEA. CDR3 protein: CSVWRVLYGYTF. The CDR3 coding sequence is TGCAGCGTTTGGCGGGTGCTCTATGGCTACACCTTC.

V and J are TRBV11-3 and TRBJ2-1; D gene ambiguous. The ends were cut back, 5 bases at V and 5 bases at J, with 4 bases in the middle. From germline, CDR1 is SGHNT and CDR2 YENEEA. The CDR3 is made up of 11 amino acids. The CDR3 here is CASSQNNEQFF. The CDR3 bases are TGTGCCAGCAGCCAAAACAATGAGCAGTTCTTC.

The chain combines TRBV5-6 with TRBJ2-7; D is possibly TRBD1 (6 bases). The V and J ends lost 3 bases and 4 bases respectively, with 17 bases between them. From germline, CDR1 is SGHDT and CDR2 YYEEEE. The CDR3 has 15 residues. CDR3 nucleotide sequence: TGTGCCAGCAGCTCATTCGTCCGGGACACATACGAGCAGTACTTC. Translating it yields CASSSFVRDTYEQYF.

The chain uses TRBV18 and TRBJ2-5, with 10 bases identical to TRBD1. This CDR3 is built from 15 residues. Germline V gene data show CDR1 as KGHSH and CDR2 as LQKENI. V trimming: 1 base; J trimming: 4 bases; junction bases outside the gene matches: 3. The CDR3 here is CASSPLDRGRETQYF. The CDR3 DNA reads as TGTGCCAGCTCACCACTTGACAGGGGGCGAGAGACCCAGTACTTC. Filled out from reference TRBV18 and TRBJ2-5, the complete variable domain reads NAGVMQNPRHLVRRRGQEARLRCSPMKGHSHVYWYRQLPEEGLKFMVYLQKENIIDESGMPKERFSAEFPKEGPSILRIQQVVRGDSAAYFCASSPLDRGRETQYFGPGTRLLVL.

The genes are TRBV5-1 and TRBJ2-5; 13 bases fit TRBD2. The J segment lost 0 bases and the V segment lost 5 bases, leaving 7 bases of the junction unmatched. The CDR3 is 17 amino acids. The germline gives CDR1 SGHRS, CDR2 YFSETQ. The CDR3 loop reads CASRVLAGGYYQETQYF. The CDR3 bases are TGCGCCAGCAGGGTACTAGCGGGGGGGTACTACCAAGAGACCCAGTACTTC.

The chain is built from TRBV7-9 and TRBJ2-7, with D perhaps TRBD2 (7 bases). The CDR3 has 17 residues. Germline V gene sequence: CDR1 SEHNR, CDR2 FQNEAQ (reference sequence). Deletions cut 3 bases from V and 0 bases from J, with 18 bases between. CDR3 nucleotide sequence: TGTGCCAGCAGCTTCGACGGGGGGCCGACTTTCTCCTACGAGCAGTACTTC. It translates to CASSFDGGPTFSYEQYF.

The J gene is TRBJ1-2, the V gene TRBV6-5; tentatively, D is TRBD1 (5 bases). V lost 5 bases and J 5 bases, leaving 15 bases between the germline ends. The germline gives CDR1 MNHEY, CDR2 SVGAGI. The CDR3 is 14 amino acids. CDR3 residues: CASSPGGEGYGYTF. The CDR3 DNA reads as TGTGCCAGCAGTCCCGGAGGGGAAGGGTATGGCTACACCTTC.

This chain connects TRBV6-1 to TRBJ2-1; D gene uncertain. Germline lookup yields CDR1 MNHNS and CDR2 SASEGT. The CDR3 is made up of 13 amino acids. Trimming shortened V by 3 bases and J by 15 bases, and 18 bases separated the two germline ends. The CDR3 DNA reads TGTGCCAGCAGTGATCCATCTAGATCTTGGCCGTTCTTC. Its protein product is CASSDPSRSWPFF.

The chain has TRBV5-6 and TRBJ2-7; TRBD1 is a possible D gene (6 bases). CDR1 SGHDT and CDR2 YYEEEE come from the germline V gene. CDR3 size: 14 residues. Trimming removed 0 bases from V and 3 bases from J, with 10 bases in between. CDR3 nucleotides: TGTGCCAGCAGCTTGGAAATGACAGGCTACGAGCAGTACTTC. Protein product: CASSLEMTGYEQYF. Drawing the rest from reference TRBV5-6 and TRBJ2-7, the complete variable domain is DAGVTQSPTHLIKTRGQQVTLRCSPKSGHDTVSWYQQALGQGPQFIFQYYEEEERQRGNFPDRFSGHQFPNYSSELNVNALLLGDSALYLCASSLEMTGYEQYFGPGTRLTVT.

Concerning this clone itself: Because the CDR3's place on the DNA is in doubt, the DNA is left out and the CDR3 is given as listed by TCRdb. The rearrangement links TRBV7-3 to TRBJ2-1; no DNA check was done on the table's D call, TRBD1. Including both end residues, the CDR3 is 15 amino acids long. Germline V gives CDR1 SGHTA, CDR2 FQGTGA. The CDR3 sequence is CASSFGPGGINEQFF.

V usage is TRBV29-1 and J usage is TRBJ2-5; tentative D call: TRBD2 (6 bases). Between the trimmed V and J ends, which lost 2 bases and 5 bases, there was a span of 18 bases. There are 15 residues in the CDR3. The V gene's germline CDR1 is SQVTM and CDR2 ANQGSEA. The CDR3: CSVESGWGDPETQYF. DNA for the CDR3: TGCAGCGTTGAATCCGGCTGGGGGGATCCGGAGACCCAGTACTTC.

V usage is TRBV5-1 and J usage is TRBJ2-3; 7 bases match TRBD1. Unmatched junction bases numbered 7, after V lost 4 bases and J lost 2 bases. Germline V lookup: CDR1 SGHRS, CDR2 YFSETQ. The CDR3 covers 15 residues. The CDR3 here is CASSNPTGPTDTQYF. For the CDR3, the DNA is TGCGCCAGCAGCAACCCGACAGGGCCCACAGATACGCAGTATTTT.

CDR3 in DNA: TGTGCCAGTATTGACCCAAACCGGGCGGGAAACATTCAGTACTTC. Protein sequence: CASIDPNRAGNIQYF. The chain couples TRBV6-6 to TRBJ2-4, with a possible D match to TRBD2 (5 bases). Germline V CDR1 and CDR2: MNHNY, SVGAGI (reference sequence). The CDR3 loop spans 15 amino acids. Trimming left V 9 bases short and J 6 bases short, with 21 bases between.

The V and J genes are TRBV18 and TRBJ1-1; perhaps TRBD1 as D (6 bases). V dropped 4 bases and J dropped 1 base, with 7 bases sitting between them. The CDR3 consists of 13 residues. Germline CDR1 and CDR2: KGHSH and LQKENI. DNA of the CDR3: TGTGCCAGCTCACAGGGGGAGAACACTGAAGCTTTCTTT. Encoded protein: CASSQGENTEAFF.

V and J are TRBV7-9 and TRBJ2-7; 9 bases are a match to TRBD2. The V segment lost 4 bases and the J segment 5 bases; nucleotides outside the gene matches: 12. Germline V gene sequence: CDR1 SEHNR, CDR2 FQNEAQ (reference sequence). CDR3 length: 16 amino acids. The CDR3, as DNA: TGTGCCAGCAGCTCTGGGACTCCTAGCGGGGCCGACGAGCAGTACTTC. As protein: CASSSGTPSGADEQYF.

This chain links TRBV28 with TRBJ2-7, with TRBD1 identical over 11 bases. J lost 5 bases, V lost 7 bases, and 10 bases had no gene match. CDR3 length: 15 residues. Germline V gene sequence: CDR1 MDHEN, CDR2 SYDVKM. The DNA of the CDR3 is TGTGCCAGCAAGGATTCCGGGACAGGGGGAGACGAGCAGTACTTC. Protein: CASKDSGTGGDEQYF.

The gene calls are TRBV28 and TRBJ2-3; D is unclear. Trimming shortened V by 4 bases and J by 2 bases, and 4 bases separated the two germline ends. Germline assignment: CDR1 MDHEN and CDR2 SYDVKM. The CDR3 consists of 12 residues. The DNA for the CDR3 is TGTGCCAGCAGTTCGGTCACAGATACGCAGTATTTT. As protein: CASSSVTDTQYF.

V gene TRBV10-1 combines with J gene TRBJ1-5; the D gene is possibly TRBD1 (5 bases). With 8 bases removed from V and 5 bases from J, the gap between germline ends came to 13 bases. CDR3 length: 13 residues. Germline V gene data show CDR1 as WNHNN and CDR2 as SYGVQD (reference sequence). In DNA form, the CDR3 reads TGCGCCAGCTCAGACAGCCTAGATCAGCCCCAGCATTTT. Its protein is CASSDSLDQPQHF.

The chain recombines TRBV4-2 with TRBJ2-2; 14 nucleotides line up with TRBD2. Trimming at V came to 2 bases and at J to 7 bases, leaving 6 bases not matched to a gene. This CDR3 has 17 residues. CDR1 and CDR2 from the germline V gene are LGHNA and YNFKEQ. The DNA of the CDR3 is TGTGCCAGCAGCCAACGACTAGCGGGGGGGCCTGGCGGGGAGCTGTTTTTT. Translating it yields CASSQRLAGGPGGELFF.

The chain carries TRBV6-5 and TRBJ2-7; D gene unclear. Germline V gene data show CDR1 as MNHEY and CDR2 as SVGAGI. This CDR3 comprises 14 residues. V was trimmed by 0 bases and J by 2 bases, leaving 8 bases between them. The CDR3 here is CASSYSLGAYEQYF. The CDR3 nucleotides are TGTGCCAGCAGTTACTCGCTGGGCGCCTACGAGCAGTACTTC.

V usage is TRBV29-1 and J usage is TRBJ2-3, with a tentative D call TRBD1 (6 bases). V lost 6 bases and J lost 5, with 12 bases in between. The germline gives CDR1 SQVTM, CDR2 ANQGSEA. The CDR3 runs 12 residues. The CDR3: CSVGQLGDTQYF. CDR3 sequence (DNA): TGCAGCGTAGGACAGTTGGGAGATACGCAGTATTTT.

The chain couples TRBV6-1 to TRBJ1-1; the D gene is possibly TRBD1 (5 bases). V gave up 6 bases and J gave up 0 bases, with 14 bases separating them. The CDR3 contains 15 residues. Per germline, CDR1 MNHNS and CDR2 SASEGT. CDR3 amino acids: CASRRHTGMNTEAFF. The DNA for the CDR3 is TGTGCCAGCAGGCGCCATACAGGCATGAACACTGAAGCTTTCTTT.

The chain combines TRBV11-2 with TRBJ2-5, with a possible D match to TRBD1 (6 bases). The germline V gene encodes CDR1 SGHAT and CDR2 FQNNGV. Trimming left V 1 base short and J 4 bases short, with 7 bases between. There are 13 residues in the CDR3. The CDR3 spells CASSLAGAETQYF. The CDR3 DNA reads as TGTGCCAGCAGCTTAGCAGGGGCAGAGACCCAGTACTTC.